Shown below are 3 T cell receptor beta chains from a single sample sequenced in a study of naive and memory T cell subsets. Reverse transcription of blood and skin TCR RNA was primed at alpha and beta constant regions. One entry per CDR3 protein results from TCRdb running MiXCR on the UMI-ligation and nested PCR reads. Among about 20,000 distinct CDR3 sequences listed, less than 9.5% were seen once. As to treatment: skin biopsy from PPD injection site in Mantoux-positive individual. Input was about 1 to 1,100 ng of DNase-treated total RNA without cell sorting. The sequenced sample was skin, obtained from a tuberculin skin test site. These receptors all come from an adult in good health.

The chain couples TRBV2 to TRBJ1-5; no firm D call. The CDR3 loop spans 14 amino acids. The ends were cut back, 4 bases at V and 4 bases at J, with 11 bases in the middle. Germline V gene data show CDR1 as SNHLY and CDR2 as FYNNEI. The CDR3: CASSAQACNQPQHF. The CDR3 DNA reads as TGTGCCAGCAGTGCGCAGGCCTGTAATCAGCCCCAGCATTTT.

This clonotype appeared many times. The rearrangement links TRBV7-9 to TRBJ2-1; D gene uncertain. V lost 10 bases and J lost 7, with 14 bases in between. Germline CDR1 reads SEHNR; CDR2 reads FQNEAQ (reference sequence). This CDR3 region has 12 residues. In DNA form, the CDR3 reads TGTGCCACAAGGGAACAAACAAATGAGCAGTTCTTC. Protein: CATREQTNEQFF. Supplemented by reference TRBV7-9 and TRBJ2-1, the full variable domain reads DTGVSQNPRHKITKRGQNVTFRCDPISEHNRLYWYRQTLGQGPEFLTYFQNEAQLEKSRLLSDRFSAERPKGSFSTLEIQRTEQGDSAMYLCATREQTNEQFFGPGTRLTVL.

This chain connects TRBV20-1 to TRBJ2-1; 8 bases are shared with TRBD1. The CDR3 is 14 residues long. V lost 4 bases, J lost 7 bases, and 9 bases stayed unmatched. CDR1 is DFQATT, CDR2 SNEGSKA, per germline (reference sequence). CDR3 DNA sequence: TGCAGTGCTATCGGGCAGGGGGCGCATAATGAGCAGTTCTTC. Protein sequence: CSAIGQGAHNEQFF.